Presented here are 23 T cell receptor beta chains from one specimen sequenced in a study of cytomegalovirus exposure and HLA in healthy donors. Both 60 Vbeta primers and 13 Jbeta primers went into the PCR. TCRdb's table, derived via immunoSEQ multiplex PCR, lists solely in-frame clones and lacks some. The table lists 140,000 or so clones, roughly 65% of them singletons. The sample was PBMCs. The receptors stem from a woman in her thirties in good health and CMV-seronegative.

This sequence joins TRBV11-2 and TRBJ2-2, with 7 positions matching TRBD1. The CDR3 totals 15 residues. Germline V CDR1 and CDR2: SGHAT, FQNNGV. The V segment lost 2 bases and the J segment 1 base; nucleotides outside the gene matches: 1. The CDR3 DNA reads as TGTGCCAGCAGCTTATGGACAGGGAACACCGGGGAGCTGTTTTTT. Translated, it gives CASSLWTGNTGELFF.

This clone was seen only a few times. The genes are TRBV30 and TRBJ2-1, with 12 nucleotides matching TRBD2. The ends lost 2 bases at V and 3 bases at J; junction bases unmatched: 8. Germline V CDR1 and CDR2: GTSNPN, SVGIG (reference sequence). The CDR3 is 17 residues long. The CDR3 region has the DNA TGTGCCTGGAGTTCCTCCGGGACTAGCGGGTTCTACAATGAGCAGTTCTTC. Encoded protein: CAWSSSGTSGFYNEQFF. The whole variable domain, filled in from reference TRBV30 and TRBJ2-1, reads SQTIHQWPATLVQPVGSPLSLECTVEGTSNPNLYWYRQAAGRGLQLLFYSVGIGQISSEVPQNLSASRPQDRQFILSSKKLLLSDSGFYLCAWSSSGTSGFYNEQFFGPGTRLTVL.

The V gene is TRBV11-2, the J gene TRBJ2-1; 12 nucleotides align to TRBD2. Germline-derived CDR1 and CDR2 are SGHAT and FQNNGV. The CDR3 is made up of 17 amino acids. J gave up 4 bases and V 1 base, and 5 bases lay outside the gene matches. The CDR3 here is CASSLAQGLAGYNEQFF. DNA of the CDR3: TGTGCCAGCAGCTTAGCCCAAGGACTAGCGGGGTACAATGAGCAGTTCTTC.

J is TRBJ1-1 and V is TRBV7-8; D gene ambiguous. This CDR3 spans 15 amino acids. The V and J ends lost 3 bases and 5 bases respectively, with 16 bases between them. CDR1 is SGHVS and CDR2 is FQNEAQ in the germline V gene. CDR3 amino acids: CASSFSAGLRTEAFF. The CDR3 nucleotides read TGTGCCAGCAGCTTCTCGGCGGGTTTGAGGACTGAAGCTTTCTTT.

The CDR3: CSVGQGDTIYF. CDR3 nucleotides: TGCAGCGTCGGACAGGGGGACACCATATATTTT. The genes are TRBV29-1 and TRBJ1-3; 10 bases are a match to TRBD1. V trimming: 6 bases; J trimming: 8 bases; junction bases outside the gene matches: 1. The CDR3 totals 11 residues. The germline V gene has CDR1 SQVTM and CDR2 ANQGSEA.

V usage is TRBV19 and J usage is TRBJ2-7, with 9 positions matching TRBD1. Germline lookup yields CDR1 LNHDA and CDR2 SQIVND (reference sequence). The CDR3 length is 14 residues. Germline trimming cut 8 bases from V and 4 bases from J; bases unmatched to any gene: 9. The CDR3 protein is CASQQGAVGYEQYF. The CDR3 DNA reads as TGTGCCAGTCAACAGGGGGCTGTGGGTTACGAGCAGTACTTC.

The V gene is TRBV11-3, the J gene TRBJ2-7; D gene ambiguous. Trimming pared 2 bases from V and 6 bases from J, leaving 8 bases between. This CDR3 is built from 12 residues. CDR1 is SGHNT, CDR2 YENEEA, per germline. The CDR3 here is CASSLFGGEQYF. In DNA, the CDR3 is TGTGCCAGCAGCTTATTTGGCGGCGAGCAGTACTTC. Supplemented by reference TRBV11-3 and TRBJ2-7, the full variable domain reads EAGVVQSPRYKIIEKKQPVAFWCNPISGHNTLYWYLQNLGQGPELLIRYENEEAVDDSQLPKDRFSAERLKGVDSTLKIQPAELGDSAVYLCASSLFGGEQYFGPGTRLTVT.

This clone was detected once. V and J are TRBV5-1 and TRBJ2-2; 11 positions agree with TRBD2. This CDR3 has 15 amino acids. Germline V gene data show CDR1 as SGHRS and CDR2 as YFSETQ. The V segment lost 2 bases and the J segment 6 bases; nucleotides outside the gene matches: 3. This CDR3 reads CASSFSTSGAGELFF. CDR3 DNA sequence: TGCGCCAGCAGCTTCTCGACTAGCGGGGCCGGGGAGCTGTTTTTT.

The chain has TRBV28 and TRBJ1-1; possibly TRBD1 for D (5 bases). The CDR3 contains 13 residues. V was cut by 4 bases and J by 5 bases, with 11 bases left in between. Per the germline V gene, CDR1 is MDHEN and CDR2 is SYDVKM. As DNA, the CDR3 is TGTGCCAGCAGTTGGACACGGTCAACTGAAGCTTTCTTT. Its protein is CASSWTRSTEAFF.

The J gene is TRBJ1-5, the V gene TRBV5-6; 10 positions agree with TRBD1. The CDR3 sequence is 16 residues long. V was pared by 1 base and J by 7 bases, with 8 bases of the junction left unmatched. CDR1 is SGHDT, CDR2 YYEEEE, per germline. The DNA of the CDR3 is TGTGCCAGCAGCTTGAGTGGACAGGGGGTAAGACAGCCCCAGCATTTT. Amino acid sequence: CASSLSGQGVRQPQHF.

On this clone itself: Other DNA sequences in the same sample also yield this CDR3. V and J are TRBV5-1 and TRBJ1-5; 8 bases align to TRBD1. Germline lookup yields CDR1 SGHRS and CDR2 YFSETQ. J gave up 4 bases and V 3 bases, and 3 bases lay outside the gene matches. This CDR3 is built from 14 residues. CDR3 bases: TGCGCCAGCAGCTCCGGGACAGGAAATCAGCCCCAGCATTTT. It encodes CASSSGTGNQPQHF.

The chain's CDR3 is CASSDWRGGYEQYV. In DNA form, the CDR3 reads TGTGCCAGCAGTGATTGGAGGGGGGGGTACGAGCAGTACGTC. The V call is TRBV6-1, the J call TRBJ2-7; TRBD2 might be the D (7 bases). The CDR3 has 14 residues. Between the trimmed V and J ends, which lost 3 bases and 4 bases, there was a span of 13 bases. From germline, CDR1 is MNHNS and CDR2 SASEGT.

The J gene is TRBJ2-3, the V gene TRBV6-4; TRBD2 aligns across 7 bases. The CDR3 loop spans 16 amino acids. CDR1 is MRHNA, CDR2 SNTAGT, per germline. V gave up 3 bases and J gave up 4 bases; unmatched junction bases: 10. The CDR3 nucleotides read TGTGCCAGCAGTGAGGGGGGGGGAGGAGGCGCAGATACGCAGTATTTT. This encodes CASSEGGGGGADTQYF.

The chain uses TRBV28 and TRBJ1-2; a weak D match, TRBD1 (5 bases). Deletions cut 2 bases from V and 6 bases from J, with 10 bases between. The CDR3 length is 13 residues. CDR1 is MDHEN, CDR2 SYDVKM, per germline. The CDR3 reads CASSLAGLDGYTF. The CDR3 region has the DNA TGTGCCAGCAGTTTAGCAGGGTTGGATGGCTACACCTTC.

The chain uses TRBV18 and TRBJ1-5; TRBD1 might be the D (6 bases). The length of the CDR3 is 16 residues. Germline CDR1 is KGHSH and CDR2 is LQKENI. Deletions cut 1 base from V and 1 base from J, with 11 bases between. The CDR3 sequence is CASSPQGGGSNQPQHF. CDR3 in DNA: TGTGCCAGCTCACCACAGGGAGGGGGAAGCAATCAGCCCCAGCATTTT.

This clone appeared a few times. The chain recombines TRBV7-2 with TRBJ1-1; 9 bases agree with TRBD1. CDR1 is SGHTA and CDR2 is FQGNSA in the germline V gene. V lost 5 bases and J lost 2; bases outside the gene matches: 15. CDR3 size: 18 residues. CDR3: CASSPWAGQGRRNTEAFF. The CDR3 region has the DNA TGTGCCAGCAGCCCTTGGGCGGGACAGGGTCGAAGAAACACTGAAGCTTTCTTT.

This sequence joins TRBV19 and TRBJ2-7; 10 nucleotides line up with TRBD2. Germline V gives CDR1 LNHDA, CDR2 SQIVND (reference sequence). V lost 6 bases, J lost 4 bases, and 18 bases stayed unmatched. This CDR3 contains 18 residues. In DNA form, the CDR3 reads TGTGCCAGTAGCCGCTTCCTAGGGAGCGGGAGGGCCCGGTACGAGCAGTACTTC. It is translated as CASSRFLGSGRARYEQYF.

This chain joins TRBV18 and TRBJ2-2, with a possible D match to TRBD2 (6 bases). The CDR3 is made up of 17 amino acids. Germline V lookup: CDR1 KGHSH, CDR2 LQKENI. V gave up 4 bases and J gave up 4 bases, with 19 bases separating them. CDR3 in amino acids: CASSQVARGSATGELFF. The CDR3 region has the DNA TGTGCCAGCTCACAGGTCGCTCGGGGGTCGGCCACCGGGGAGCTGTTTTTT.

In this sample, this clone turned up a few times. The J gene is TRBJ1-2, the V gene TRBV6-5; 9 bases agree with TRBD1. Germline trimming cut 6 bases from V and 2 bases from J; bases unmatched to any gene: 7. This CDR3 has 15 amino acids. Germline values: CDR1 MNHEY, CDR2 SVGAGI. The CDR3 sequence: CASSYTGGGNYGYTF. The CDR3 coding sequence is TGTGCCAGCAGCTATACAGGGGGCGGCAACTATGGCTACACCTTC.

The chain combines TRBV13 with TRBJ1-2; no reliable D call. In germline, CDR1 is PRHDT, CDR2 FYEKMQ (reference sequence). V lost 3 bases and J 7 bases, leaving 18 bases between the germline ends. The CDR3 loop spans 15 amino acids. The DNA for the CDR3 is TGTGCCAGCAGCTTTGGATGGTCCCGAGGGAGTGGCTACACCTTC. It codes for CASSFGWSRGSGYTF.

The chain joins TRBV28 to TRBJ2-2, with D perhaps TRBD1 (5 bases). The germline V gene encodes CDR1 MDHEN and CDR2 SYDVKM. Between the trimmed V and J ends, which lost 4 bases and 2 bases, there was a span of 17 bases. The CDR3 totals 17 residues. The CDR3 loop reads CASSSARWGRNTGELFF. In nucleotides, the CDR3 is TGTGCCAGCAGTTCAGCTCGGTGGGGCAGAAACACCGGGGAGCTGTTTTTT.

V usage is TRBV7-3 and J usage is TRBJ2-5; 9 bases are shared with TRBD2. Germline assignment: CDR1 SGHTA and CDR2 FQGTGA. This CDR3 has 15 amino acids. Trimming at V came to 2 bases and at J to 5 bases, leaving 6 bases not matched to a gene. The chain's CDR3 is CASSLGGGAGETQYF. CDR3 DNA sequence: TGTGCCAGCAGCTTAGGCGGGGGGGCGGGGGAGACCCAGTACTTC.

The genes are TRBV5-1 and TRBJ2-7, with D possibly TRBD2 on 6 matching bases. CDR3 length equals 15 residues. V lost 0 bases and J lost 9, with 19 bases in between. Per the germline V gene, CDR1 is SGHRS and CDR2 is YFSETQ. The CDR3 protein is CASSLEGPGPTRQYF. Here the CDR3 DNA reads TGCGCCAGCAGCTTGGAAGGGCCGGGGCCGACTAGGCAGTACTTC.